This note documents a single T cell receptor beta chain sequence. This entry comes from a study of blood T cell repertoires in COVID-19. With V trimmed by 4 bases and J by 5 bases, 5 bases remained unmatched. CDR3 length: 15 residues. Per germline, CDR1 KGHSH and CDR2 LQKENI. Per the original methods: Amplified reference gene primers provided the basis for estimating nucleated cell counts. The repertoire was sequenced with immunoSEQ multiplex PCR; TCRdb's copy has only in-frame clones and lacks some. That table is the source of V, J and clone size, and D and trimming were worked out from the DNA. The sample yields 250,000 to 350,000 clones, under 90% seen once.

The specimen sequenced was peripheral blood. This sequence originates from a woman aged 25-40 years with COVID-19, enrolled during active disease. The rearrangement uses TRBV18 and TRBJ1-5, with 10 bases identical to TRBD1. CDR3 DNA: TGTGCCAGCTCACTGGACAGGGGGGAGGATCAGCCCCAGCATTTT. Protein sequence: CASSLDRGEDQPQHF.